A selection of T cell receptor beta chains follows, all from one sample in a study of a mutant IDH1 vaccine in newly diagnosed glioma. These receptors are not linked to any known antigen. Data came from immunoSEQ multiplex PCR; TCRdb stores just in-frame clones and leaves some out. The data show 60,000 to 75,000 clones, about four fifths seen once. Specimen: PBMCs, collected from a glioma patient whose treatment included an IDH1 peptide vaccine. These receptors originate from a man younger than 45 with glioma. Each CDR3 is given with its conserved first and last residue. The order of the fields is V gene, D gene, clone size, J gene, CDR3 DNA, CDR3 protein. The D gene is left open where the match is weak. Clone size, where shown, is once, few, many, or a class for clones that have expanded.

>TRBV28|NA|NA|TRBJ1-5
TGTGCCAGCAGTTGGGGTGACTATAGCAATCAGCCCCAGCATTTT
CASSWGDYSNQPQHF
>TRBV11-2|NA|once|TRBJ1-3
TGTGCCAGCAGCTTAGTAGTACAGCCCGGTGACACCATATATTTT
CASSLVVQPGDTIYF
>TRBV27|NA|NA|TRBJ2-4
TGTGCCAGCAGTTTAAAACCCTTACCCTTAGCCAAAAACATTCAGTACTTC
CASSLKPLPLAKNIQYF
>TRBV18|NA|NA|TRBJ1-4
TGTGCCAGCTCACCTCGCTTTTTCAGGACAACTAATGAAAAACTGTTTTTT
CASSPRFFRTTNEKLFF
>TRBV7-7|NA|NA|TRBJ1-1
TGTGCCAGCAGCCGGACAGTGAACACTGAAGCTTTCTTT
CASSRTVNTEAFF
>TRBV9|NA|NA|TRBJ1-3
TGTGCCAGCAGCGTTGATCCGTGGGGGGGCGCTTCTGGAAACACCATATATTTT
CASSVDPWGGASGNTIYF
>TRBV28|NA|NA|TRBJ2-7
TGTGCCAGCAGTTTAACTGGGGCCCACGGGGAGTACTTC
CASSLTGAHGEYF
>TRBV5-1|NA|NA|TRBJ2-1
TGCGCCAGCAGCTGGGGGTTTTCTAGCTCCTACAATGAGCAGTTCTTC
CASSWGFSSSYNEQFF
>TRBV7-3|TRBD1|NA|TRBJ1-2
TGTGCCAGCGGCGTCACAGGGGGCTATGGCTACACCTTC
CASGVTGGYGYTF
>TRBV7-2|TRBD1|NA|TRBJ2-7
TGTGCCAGCGGGGACAGGGCGTCCTACGAGCAGTACTTC
CASGDRASYEQYF
>TRBV27|NA|once|TRBJ2-1
TGTGCCAGCAGTTTATCGTCCGGGACATGGAACAATGAGCAGTTCTTC
CASSLSSGTWNNEQFF
>TRBV11-2|NA|NA|TRBJ2-6
TGTGCCAGCAGGTGGTCTGCTGGGGCCAACGTCCTGACTTTC
CASRWSAGANVLTF
>TRBV19|NA|few|TRBJ1-5
TGTGCCAGTAGATCGAGGGCGGTCTATAGCAATCAGCCCCAGCATTTT
CASRSRAVYSNQPQHF
>TRBV6-1|NA|NA|TRBJ2-2
TGTGCCCATGGGAGAGGGGACGGGGAGCTGTTTTTT
CAHGRGDGELFF
>TRBV5-8|NA|NA|TRBJ1-1
TGTGCCAGCAGCCTTGTAAAGGGGGGAGTGGCTTTCTTT
CASSLVKGGVAFF
>TRBV14|NA|NA|TRBJ2-7
TGTGCCAGCAGCCAAGAACATCTGTCCAGGATGTACTTC
CASSQEHLSRMYF
>TRBV5-4|TRBD1|once|TRBJ2-5
TGTGCCAGCAGCTTGTCCGGACAGGGAAAGACCCAGTACTTC
CASSLSGQGKTQYF
>TRBV2|NA|NA|TRBJ2-7
TGTGCCAGCAGAGACTTGGTCTTTGGGCCCTACGAGCAGTACTTC
CASRDLVFGPYEQYF
>TRBV6-1|TRBD1|NA|TRBJ2-3
TGTGCCAGCAGTGACGGGACAGGGGGCGATTTTGGGAACACAGATACGCAGTATTTT
CASSDGTGGDFGNTDTQYF
>TRBV5-1|TRBD1|NA|TRBJ1-2
TGTGCCAGCACCGTAGACAGGGACTATGGCTACACCTTC
CASTVDRDYGYTF
>TRBV6-5|NA|NA|TRBJ1-1
TGTGCCAGCTTTCGGATGAACACTGAAGCTTTCTTT
CASFRMNTEAFF
>TRBV19|TRBD1|NA|TRBJ1-1
TGTGCCAGTACCACTACAGGGGGCCCCCAAGGAAGAGCTTTCTTT
CASTTTGGPQGRAFF
>TRBV7-8|NA|NA|TRBJ1-5
TGTGCCAGCAGCTTTAGCAGCAATCAGCCCCAGCATTTT
CASSFSSNQPQHF
>TRBV22-1|NA|NA|TRBJ1-2
TGTCCTGGGAGAGGTGGTCGAAAGCGAAAGACCTATGGCTACACCTTC
CPGRGGRKRKTYGYTF
>TRBV7-9|NA|NA|TRBJ2-1
TGTGCCACTACCTCTCCCACCTCCCACTCCTACAATGAGCAGTTCTTC
CATTSPTSHSYNEQFF